This TCR beta chain was obtained from a study of T-cell memory formation after mild COVID-19. The overall study: The TCR clusters were mostly specific to one donor.

The authors produced TCR alpha and TCR beta cDNA libraries with sample barcodes and UMIs by 5'RACE using constant-segment primers. TCRdb processed the 5' RACE reads anew with MiXCR; each CDR3 protein has one entry. Of fewer than 400,000 distinct CDR3 sequences listed, roughly 15% are singletons. The J segment lost 3 bases and the V segment lost 1 base, leaving 7 bases of the junction unmatched. The CDR3 has 16 amino acids. The germline gives CDR1 SGHRS, CDR2 YFSETQ. The chain links TRBV5-1 to TRBJ2-1; 7 bases agree with TRBD2. The receptor comes from a man between 18 and 29 years old who had mild COVID-19 (a few samples of this study predate the infection). Cell type and time point are not known. Sequenced sample: PBMCs or a T cell subset sorted from them (not recorded which). In nucleotides, the CDR3 is TGCGCCAGCAGCTTGTCGGGAGGTGGGCTCTACAATGAGCAGTTCTTC. Its protein is CASSLSGGGLYNEQFF.